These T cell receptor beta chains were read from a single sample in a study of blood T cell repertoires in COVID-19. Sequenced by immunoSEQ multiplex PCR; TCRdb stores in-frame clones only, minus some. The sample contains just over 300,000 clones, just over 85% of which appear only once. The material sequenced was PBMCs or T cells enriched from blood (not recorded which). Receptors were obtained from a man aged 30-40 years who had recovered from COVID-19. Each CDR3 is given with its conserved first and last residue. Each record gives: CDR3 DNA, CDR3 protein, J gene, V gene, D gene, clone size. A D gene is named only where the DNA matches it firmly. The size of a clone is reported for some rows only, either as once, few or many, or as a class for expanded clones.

TGCGCCAGCAGCCCCCGGGGAGATACGGAAGCTTTCTTT,CASSPRGDTEAFF,TRBJ1-1,TRBV4-1,.,.
TGTGCCAGTAGTATACGACCCGGGGTGGACTATGGCTACACCTTC,CASSIRPGVDYGYTF,TRBJ1-2,TRBV19,.,.
TGTGCCGATAGCGGGGGAAACACCGGGGAGCTGTTTTTT,CADSGGNTGELFF,TRBJ2-2,TRBV7-9,TRBD2,once
TGTGCCAGCAGCTTAACCCCTGTACAGGGAAGTTCACCCCTCCACTTT,CASSLTPVQGSSPLHF,TRBJ1-6,TRBV7-6,.,.
TGTGCCAGCAGTTATCAGCAGGGGAGGGCGAACACTGAAGCTTTCTTT,CASSYQQGRANTEAFF,TRBJ1-1,TRBV6-5,.,.
TGCGCCAGCAGCTTGGTCCCCCGGCGGCGGGAGGGCGACAATGAGCAGTTCTTC,CASSLVPRRREGDNEQFF,TRBJ2-1,TRBV5-1,TRBD2,.
TGTGCCAGCAGCTTTCGGGAGTTTCGGGTAGAGACCCAGTACTTC,CASSFREFRVETQYF,TRBJ2-5,TRBV7-6,.,.
TGCGCCCTCACCCGTCGGACTAGCTGGGGCTCTAGCACAGATACGCAGTATTTT,CALTRRTSWGSSTDTQYF,TRBJ2-3,TRBV10-1,TRBD2,.
TGCGCCAGCAGCTTTGACAACGAGCAGTACTTC,CASSFDNEQYF,TRBJ2-7,TRBV5-1,.,.
TGCAGCGCCCGATTGGACAGGGGGAACACTGAAGCTTTCTTT,CSARLDRGNTEAFF,TRBJ1-1,TRBV29-1,TRBD1,.
TGTGCCACCAGCAGCCCCGGGACTAGCGGGGGGGCCGGGGTAAACATTCAGTACTTC,CATSSPGTSGGAGVNIQYF,TRBJ2-4,TRBV15,TRBD2,once
TGTGCCAGCGAGCCGGGACTAGCGGGGGAAGATCTCTCCTACGAGCAGTACTTC,CASEPGLAGEDLSYEQYF,TRBJ2-7,TRBV5-6,TRBD2,.
TGTGCCAGCAGCTTAGACGGGAATCAGCCCCAGCATTTT,CASSLDGNQPQHF,TRBJ1-5,TRBV7-2,.,.
TGTGCCAGCTCACCAGGCAGCGGAGGGAGGAATGAAAAACTGTTTTTT,CASSPGSGGRNEKLFF,TRBJ1-4,TRBV18,.,.
TGTGCCAGCAGCTTAGCGGGGCTCGTGGGTGGCTACACCTTC,CASSLAGLVGGYTF,TRBJ1-2,TRBV7-2,.,.
TGTGCCAGCAGCCCTATGACAGGGGAGGAACGCGAGCAGTACTTC,CASSPMTGEEREQYF,TRBJ2-7,TRBV7-6,TRBD1,many
TGTGCCAGCAAGACACCTCCGTGCGCATACGAGCAGTACTTC,CASKTPPCAYEQYF,TRBJ2-7,TRBV21-1,.,.
TGTGCCAGCATTCCGCGGGTGCTGACTGGAACTGGGAACACTGAAGCTTTCTTT,CASIPRVLTGTGNTEAFF,TRBJ1-1,TRBV7-9,.,.
TGTGCCAGCAGCTCTGCCTACGAGCAGTACTTC,CASSSAYEQYF,TRBJ2-7,TRBV7-2,.,.
TGTGCCAGCAGTGAACCCAGGGGCACAGATACGCAGTATTTT,CASSEPRGTDTQYF,TRBJ2-3,TRBV6-1,.,.
TGTGCCTGGAGTGTAGCTCTTAACTATGGCTACACCTTC,CAWSVALNYGYTF,TRBJ1-2,TRBV30,.,.
TGTGCCAGCAGCCAAGAGCCCGGGAACGAGCAGTACTTC,CASSQEPGNEQYF,TRBJ2-7,TRBV4-2,.,.
TGTGCCAGCAGCTTGGAGTCCTACCACTACAATGAGCAGTTCTTC,CASSLESYHYNEQFF,TRBJ2-1,TRBV5-4,.,.
TGCGCCAGCAGCCGAGGTCTAGTACGTGAGCAGTTCTTC,CASSRGLVREQFF,TRBJ2-1,TRBV4-1,.,.
TGTGCCAGCAGTGAAGTCTACGGGTCTAATGAAAAACTGTTTTTT,CASSEVYGSNEKLFF,TRBJ1-4,TRBV6-1,.,few
TGTGCCAGCACAGGGTTCTCTGGCTACACCTTC,CASTGFSGYTF,TRBJ1-2,TRBV19,.,.
TGTGCCAGCAGCTTAGTGAACAGTCAAGAGACCCAGTACTTC,CASSLVNSQETQYF,TRBJ2-5,TRBV11-3,.,.
TGTGCCAGCAGCCAAGACATCGCGGTCATAGGTCAGCCCCAGCATTTT,CASSQDIAVIGQPQHF,TRBJ1-5,TRBV4-2,.,few
TGTGCCAGCAGCCAAGGCGGATGGGGGGGGTGGACGCCCCAGCATTTT,CASSQGGWGGWTPQHF,TRBJ1-5,TRBV3-1/TRBV3-2,.,few
TGTGCCAGTAAACTCGGACTAGCCAGGGATGAGCAGTTCTTC,CASKLGLARDEQFF,TRBJ2-1,TRBV6-5,TRBD2,.
TGCGCCAGCAGCTTGGGACGCAAACGGCGGGTTAGCGGGGAGCTGTTTTTT,CASSLGRKRRVSGELFF,TRBJ2-2,TRBV5-1,.,once
TGTGCCAGCAGCCCGTACCAGACAGGGGCTGGCTACACCTTC,CASSPYQTGAGYTF,TRBJ1-2,TRBV7-8,TRBD1,once
TGTGCCAGCAGTGAATGGACAGTGAACACTGAAGCTTTCTTT,CASSEWTVNTEAFF,TRBJ1-1,TRBV6-1,.,few
TGTGCCAGCAGTCCGGGACTAGCGACAGATACGCAGTATTTT,CASSPGLATDTQYF,TRBJ2-3,TRBV27,TRBD2,.
TGCGCCAGCAGCGCGAACCCAGGGGGTGGAAGCACTGAAGCTTTCTTT,CASSANPGGGSTEAFF,TRBJ1-1,TRBV5-1,TRBD1,.
TGTGCCACCAGCAGAGATCGGTTTAATGAAAAACTGTTTTTT,CATSRDRFNEKLFF,TRBJ1-4,TRBV15,.,.
TGTGCCAGCAGCCGCGGGGGTGGAGGCTCTGGTGGAAACACCATATATTTT,CASSRGGGGSGGNTIYF,TRBJ1-3,TRBV4-2,.,few
TGTGCCAGCAGCCAAGAAGGGGGGGGTGTGACACCGGGCTTC,CASSQEGGGVTPGF,TRBJ2-7,TRBV14,.,few
TGCAGCGTTGAGTCCAGCGGAGAGACCCAGTACTTC,CSVESSGETQYF,TRBJ2-5,TRBV29-1,.,.
TGTGCCAGCAGTTTCCTCCTAGCGGGGGCCTTAGAGAACATTCAGTACTTC,CASSFLLAGALENIQYF,TRBJ2-4,TRBV28,TRBD2,.
TGTGCCACCAGTGATTCGGGGACAGGGTTAAAGACCCAGTACTTC,CATSDSGTGLKTQYF,TRBJ2-5,TRBV24-1,TRBD1,.
TGTGCCTGGAGTGAGGGCAGGGTTAATGAAAAACTGTTTTTT,CAWSEGRVNEKLFF,TRBJ1-4,TRBV30,.,.
TGTGCCAGCAGCGCCCAGGTCCAGGGGGAGACCCAGTACTTC,CASSAQVQGETQYF,TRBJ2-5,TRBV7-6,.,.
TGTGCCAGTAGTACTCACCTTGGGCGAAGTCAGCCCCAGCATTTT,CASSTHLGRSQPQHF,TRBJ1-5,TRBV19,.,.
TGCGCCAGCAGCTTGGGAGGGAATTCCGGGACTAGTTTGCGAGCGCAGTATTTT,CASSLGGNSGTSLRAQYF,TRBJ2-3,TRBV5-1,TRBD2,.
TGTGCCACCAGTGACCCTTCACAGGGGAACTATGGCTACACCTTC,CATSDPSQGNYGYTF,TRBJ1-2,TRBV24-1,TRBD1,.
TGCGCCAGCAGCACCGGACAGGGGCGCAGCTATGGCTACACCTTC,CASSTGQGRSYGYTF,TRBJ1-2,TRBV5-1,TRBD1,.
TGTGCCAGCAGCTTTTGGCCTAGGTCCTGCTACGAGCAGTACTTC,CASSFWPRSCYEQYF,TRBJ2-7,TRBV12-1,.,.
TGCGCCAGCAGCCCCGCCAGCGGGTCGAACACCGGGGAGCTGTTTTTT,CASSPASGSNTGELFF,TRBJ2-2,TRBV5-1,.,once
TGCGCCAGCAGCCGTACAGGGTTAGGAGAGACCCAGTACTTC,CASSRTGLGETQYF,TRBJ2-5,TRBV4-1,.,many
TGTGCCAGCAGTTTGTCCCGGTACGGCTACACCTTC,CASSLSRYGYTF,TRBJ1-2,TRBV28,.,.
TGTGCCAGCAGCCTCCGGACTAGCGGGGTCTACGAGCAGTACTTC,CASSLRTSGVYEQYF,TRBJ2-7,TRBV9,TRBD2,.
TGTGCCACCAGCAAGTTGGAGGCATCGTACGAGCAGTACTTC,CATSKLEASYEQYF,TRBJ2-7,TRBV15,.,.
TGTGCCAGCGAGGGCACAGATACGCAGTATTTT,CASEGTDTQYF,TRBJ2-3,TRBV28,.,.
TGTGCCAGCAGCCAACGACCTACAGGGGGGATCGGGTACGAGCAGTACTTC,CASSQRPTGGIGYEQYF,TRBJ2-7,TRBV3-1/TRBV3-2,TRBD1,.
TGCGCCAGCAGCTTCCAGACTAGCGGGGCAAGGGAGCAGTACTTC,CASSFQTSGAREQYF,TRBJ2-7,TRBV5-1,TRBD2,once
TGTGCCAGCAGGGGGCGGACTAGCGGGAACAATGAGCAGTTCTTC,CASRGRTSGNNEQFF,TRBJ2-1,TRBV27,TRBD2,.
TGTGCCAGCAGCCAAGCGCCGGGAAAGGGCGCAAGCGAGACCCAGTACTTC,CASSQAPGKGASETQYF,TRBJ2-5,TRBV3-1/TRBV3-2,.,.
TGTGCCAGCAGGGGATCGGGGGGTTTGAACACTGAAGCTTTCTTT,CASRGSGGLNTEAFF,TRBJ1-1,TRBV28,.,.
TGTGCCACCAGTGATTTGGGGGCAGGGGAACAGGAGACCCAGTACTTC,CATSDLGAGEQETQYF,TRBJ2-5,TRBV24-1,.,.